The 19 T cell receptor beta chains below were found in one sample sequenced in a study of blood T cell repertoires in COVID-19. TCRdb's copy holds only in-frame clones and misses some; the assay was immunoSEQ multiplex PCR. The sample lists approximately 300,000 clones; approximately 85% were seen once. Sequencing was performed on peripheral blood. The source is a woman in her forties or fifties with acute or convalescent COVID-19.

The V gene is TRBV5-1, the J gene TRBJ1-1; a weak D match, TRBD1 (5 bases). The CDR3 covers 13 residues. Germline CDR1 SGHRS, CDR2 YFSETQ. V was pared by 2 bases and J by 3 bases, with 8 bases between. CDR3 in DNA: TGCGCCAGCAGCTTTGGAGGGGACACTGAAGCTTTCTTT. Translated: CASSFGGDTEAFF.

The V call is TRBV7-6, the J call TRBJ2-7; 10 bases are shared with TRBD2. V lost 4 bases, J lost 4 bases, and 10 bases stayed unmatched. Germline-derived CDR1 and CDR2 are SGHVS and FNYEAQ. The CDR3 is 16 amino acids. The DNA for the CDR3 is TGTGCCAGCAGCTCCACTAGCGGGACAAGGTTATACGAGCAGTACTTC. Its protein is CASSSTSGTRLYEQYF.

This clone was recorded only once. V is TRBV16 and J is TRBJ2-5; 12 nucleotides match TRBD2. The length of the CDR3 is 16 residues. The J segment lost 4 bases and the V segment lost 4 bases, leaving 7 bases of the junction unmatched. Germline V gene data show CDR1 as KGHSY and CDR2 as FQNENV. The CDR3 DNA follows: TGTGCCAGCAGCCTACGACTAGCGGGAGTACCAGAGACCCAGTACTTC. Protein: CASSLRLAGVPETQYF.

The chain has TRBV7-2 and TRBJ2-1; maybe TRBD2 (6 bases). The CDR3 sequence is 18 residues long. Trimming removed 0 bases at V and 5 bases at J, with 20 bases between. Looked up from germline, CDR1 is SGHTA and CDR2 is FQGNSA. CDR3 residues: CASSLAYWQGRGNNEQFF. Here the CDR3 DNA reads TGTGCCAGCAGCTTAGCGTATTGGCAGGGACGGGGGAACAATGAGCAGTTCTTC.

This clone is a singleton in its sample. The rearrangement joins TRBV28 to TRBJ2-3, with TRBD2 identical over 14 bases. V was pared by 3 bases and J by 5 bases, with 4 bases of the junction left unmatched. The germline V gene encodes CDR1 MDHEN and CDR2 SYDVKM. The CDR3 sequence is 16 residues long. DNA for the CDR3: TGTGCCAGCAGTTTGGGACTAGCGGGAGCACGAGATACGCAGTATTTT. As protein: CASSLGLAGARDTQYF.

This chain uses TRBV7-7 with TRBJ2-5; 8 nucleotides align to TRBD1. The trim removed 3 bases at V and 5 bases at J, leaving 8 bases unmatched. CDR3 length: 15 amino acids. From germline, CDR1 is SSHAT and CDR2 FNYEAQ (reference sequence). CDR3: CASSFRDRPRETQYF. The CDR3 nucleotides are TGTGCCAGCAGCTTCCGGGACAGGCCCCGGGAGACCCAGTACTTC.

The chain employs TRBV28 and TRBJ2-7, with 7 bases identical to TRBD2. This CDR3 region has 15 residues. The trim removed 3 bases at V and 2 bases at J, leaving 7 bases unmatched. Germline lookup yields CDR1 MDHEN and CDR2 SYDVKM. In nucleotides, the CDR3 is TGTGCCAGCAGTTTCTGGTCGGGAGGCACCTACGAGCAGTACTTC. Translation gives CASSFWSGGTYEQYF.

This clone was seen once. This CDR3 is CAWSKQGSGANVLTF. In nucleotides, the CDR3 is TGTGCCTGGAGTAAACAGGGATCTGGGGCCAACGTCCTGACTTTC. This rearrangement joins TRBV30 to TRBJ2-6; D is perhaps TRBD1 (6 bases). This CDR3 has 15 amino acids. V lost 2 bases and J lost 1, with 9 bases in between. Germline lookup yields CDR1 GTSNPN and CDR2 SVGIG (reference sequence).

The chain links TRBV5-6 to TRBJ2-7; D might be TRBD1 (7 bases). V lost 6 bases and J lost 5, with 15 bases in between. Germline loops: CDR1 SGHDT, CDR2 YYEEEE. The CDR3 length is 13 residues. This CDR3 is CASTLGGGDEQYF. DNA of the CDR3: TGTGCCAGCACCCTAGGGGGCGGGGACGAGCAGTACTTC.

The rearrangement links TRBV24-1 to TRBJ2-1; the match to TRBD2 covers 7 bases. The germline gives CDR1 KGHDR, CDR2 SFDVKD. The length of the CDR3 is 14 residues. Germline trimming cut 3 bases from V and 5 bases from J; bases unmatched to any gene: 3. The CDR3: CATSDASGDNEQFF. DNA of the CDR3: TGTGCCACCAGTGATGCTAGCGGAGACAATGAGCAGTTCTTC.

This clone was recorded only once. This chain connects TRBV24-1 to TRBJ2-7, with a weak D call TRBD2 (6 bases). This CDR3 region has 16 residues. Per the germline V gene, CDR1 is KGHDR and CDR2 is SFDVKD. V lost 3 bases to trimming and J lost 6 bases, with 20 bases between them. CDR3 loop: CATSDPGGTAFREQYF. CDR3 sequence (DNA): TGTGCCACCAGTGATCCGGGCGGGACGGCTTTCCGCGAGCAGTACTTC.

The CDR3 nucleotides are TGTGCCAGCGCAGCGTTCGCGGGAGGGCCCGGCTCCTACAATGAGCAGTTCTTC. As protein: CASAAFAGGPGSYNEQFF. The genes are TRBV9 and TRBJ2-1; 9 positions agree with TRBD2. This CDR3 comprises 18 residues. V was clipped by 7 bases and J by 0 bases; unmatched bases: 14. Per germline, CDR1 SGDLS and CDR2 YYNGEE.

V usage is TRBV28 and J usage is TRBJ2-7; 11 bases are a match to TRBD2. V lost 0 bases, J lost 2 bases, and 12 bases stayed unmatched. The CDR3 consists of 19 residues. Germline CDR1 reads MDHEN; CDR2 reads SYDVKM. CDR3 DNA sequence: TGTGCCAGCAGTTTATGGGACAGGGCCCGACTAGCGGGACCCTACGAGCAGTACTTC. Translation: CASSLWDRARLAGPYEQYF.

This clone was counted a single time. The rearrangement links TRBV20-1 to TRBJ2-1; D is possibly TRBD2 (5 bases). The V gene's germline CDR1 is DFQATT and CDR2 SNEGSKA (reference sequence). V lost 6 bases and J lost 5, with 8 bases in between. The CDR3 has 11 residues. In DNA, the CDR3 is TGCAGTGCAAGGGAGAACAATGAGCAGTTCTTC. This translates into CSARENNEQFF.

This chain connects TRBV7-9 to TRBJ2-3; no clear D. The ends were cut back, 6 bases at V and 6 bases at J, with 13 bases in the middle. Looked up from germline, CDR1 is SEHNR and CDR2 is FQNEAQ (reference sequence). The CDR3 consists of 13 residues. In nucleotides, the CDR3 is TGTGCCAGCAGGTTTCGAGAGTCCGATACGCAGTATTTT. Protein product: CASRFRESDTQYF.

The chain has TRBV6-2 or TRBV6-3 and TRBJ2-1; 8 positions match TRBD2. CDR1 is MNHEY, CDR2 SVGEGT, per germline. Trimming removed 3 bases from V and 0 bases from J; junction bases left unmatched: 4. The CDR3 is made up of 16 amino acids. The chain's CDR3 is CASSYQLAASYNEQFF. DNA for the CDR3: TGTGCCAGCAGTTATCAACTAGCGGCCTCCTACAATGAGCAGTTCTTC.

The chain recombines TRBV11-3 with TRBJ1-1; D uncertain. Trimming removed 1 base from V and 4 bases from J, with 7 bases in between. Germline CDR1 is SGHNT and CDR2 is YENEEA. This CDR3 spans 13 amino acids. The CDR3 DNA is TGTGCCAGCAGCTTAGTTTTGAGCACTGAAGCTTTCTTT. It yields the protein CASSLVLSTEAFF. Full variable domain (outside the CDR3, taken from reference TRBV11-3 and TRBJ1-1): EAGVVQSPRYKIIEKKQPVAFWCNPISGHNTLYWYLQNLGQGPELLIRYENEEAVDDSQLPKDRFSAERLKGVDSTLKIQPAELGDSAVYLCASSLVLSTEAFFGQGTRLTVV.

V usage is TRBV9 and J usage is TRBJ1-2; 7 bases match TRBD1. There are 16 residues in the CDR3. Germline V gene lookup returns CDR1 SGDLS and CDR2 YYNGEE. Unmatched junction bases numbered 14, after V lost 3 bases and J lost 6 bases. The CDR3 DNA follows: TGTGCCAGCAGCGATAAAACAGGGGTGGGGGAGGATGGCTACACCTTC. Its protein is CASSDKTGVGEDGYTF.

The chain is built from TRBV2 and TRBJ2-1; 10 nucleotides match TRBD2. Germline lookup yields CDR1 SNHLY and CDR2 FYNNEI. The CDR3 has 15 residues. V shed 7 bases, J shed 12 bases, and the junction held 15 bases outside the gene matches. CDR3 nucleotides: TGTGCCAGCAATCCAGGTTCCAGCGGGAGGGCCCGGCAGTTCTTC. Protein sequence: CASNPGSSGRARQFF.